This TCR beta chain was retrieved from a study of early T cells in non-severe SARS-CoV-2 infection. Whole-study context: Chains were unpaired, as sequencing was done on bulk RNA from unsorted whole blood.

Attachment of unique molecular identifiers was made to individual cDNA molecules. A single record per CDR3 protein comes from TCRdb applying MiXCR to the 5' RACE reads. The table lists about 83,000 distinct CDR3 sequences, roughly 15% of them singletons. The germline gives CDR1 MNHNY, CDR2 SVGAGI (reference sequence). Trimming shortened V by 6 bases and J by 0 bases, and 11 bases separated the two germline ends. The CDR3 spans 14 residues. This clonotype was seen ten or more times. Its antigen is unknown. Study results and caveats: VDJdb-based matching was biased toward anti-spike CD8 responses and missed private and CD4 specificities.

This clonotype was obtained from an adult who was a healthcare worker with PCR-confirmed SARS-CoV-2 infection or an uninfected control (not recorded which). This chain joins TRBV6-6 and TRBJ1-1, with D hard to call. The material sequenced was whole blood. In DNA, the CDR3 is TGTGCCAGCAGCCCAACAGAGCTGAACACTGAAGCTTTCTTT. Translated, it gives CASSPTELNTEAFF.